One and the same sample provided the 25 T cell receptor beta chains below, sequenced in a study of T cell responses to AZD1222 COVID-19 vaccine. The method was immunoSEQ multiplex PCR; TCRdb's version includes in-frame clones alone and lacks a portion of them. In the table there are fewer than 100,000 clones, roughly 84% of which are singletons. Sequencing was performed on peripheral blood, taken on day 0 of AZD1222 vaccination. These receptors were taken from an adult in good health.

The chain links TRBV2 to TRBJ1-5; D is ambiguous. Germline CDR1 is SNHLY and CDR2 is FYNNEI. V was pared by 4 bases and J by 7 bases, with 20 bases between. CDR3 length equals 16 residues. CDR3 coding DNA: TGTGCCAGCAGTGGCCGCGGATGGCCCGTTGTCCAGCCCCAGCATTTT. Amino acids: CASSGRGWPVVQPQHF. Full variable domain (missing parts from reference TRBV2 and TRBJ1-5): EPEVTQTPSHQVTQMGQEVILRCVPISNHLYFYWYRQILGQKVEFLVSFYNNEISEKSEIFDDQFSVERPDGSNFTLKIRSTKLEDSAMYFCASSGRGWPVVQPQHFGDGTRLSIL.

This clone was seen more than once but under ten times. The V and J genes are TRBV19 and TRBJ1-4; D possibly corresponds to TRBD1 (5 bases). CDR3 length equals 15 residues. The V gene lost 5 bases and the J gene lost 1 base, with 11 bases spanning the gap. Germline CDR1 and CDR2: LNHDA and SQIVND (reference sequence). The CDR3 protein is CASSRRGLTNEKLFF. CDR3 bases: TGTGCCAGTAGTCGAAGGGGCTTAACTAATGAAAAACTGTTTTTT.

The chain has TRBV6-5 and TRBJ2-5; possibly TRBD1 or TRBD2 for D (5 bases each). The CDR3 extends over 15 amino acids. Germline V lookup: CDR1 MNHEY, CDR2 SVGAGI. The V gene lost 0 bases and the J gene lost 5 bases, with 13 bases spanning the gap. The CDR3 DNA reads as TGTGCCAGCAGTTACTCCGCCCAGGGCGGGGAGACCCAGTACTTC. Protein sequence: CASSYSAQGGETQYF.

This chain uses TRBV18 with TRBJ1-5; the match to TRBD1 covers 12 bases. V dropped 5 bases and J dropped 1; count of bases not matched to a gene: 12. This CDR3 is 19 amino acids long. Germline lookup yields CDR1 KGHSH and CDR2 LQKENI. The CDR3 DNA reads as TGTGCCAGCTCAAAGAGGGGACAGGGGGCATCGGGGAGCAATCAGCCCCAGCATTTT. This encodes CASSKRGQGASGSNQPQHF. Full variable domain (rest looked up from reference TRBV18 and TRBJ1-5): NAGVMQNPRHLVRRRGQEARLRCSPMKGHSHVYWYRQLPEEGLKFMVYLQKENIIDESGMPKERFSAEFPKEGPSILRIQQVVRGDSAAYFCASSKRGQGASGSNQPQHFGDGTRLSIL.

Only one count was recorded for this clone. The genes are TRBV24-1 and TRBJ2-3; D is unresolved. CDR3 length: 14 residues. Trimming left V 7 bases short and J 4 bases short, with 14 bases between. Looked up from germline, CDR1 is KGHDR and CDR2 is SFDVKD. CDR3 coding DNA: TGTGCCACCAGGGATCGCGGTAGCTCAGATACGCAGTATTTT. It specifies CATRDRGSSDTQYF.

CDR3 nucleotides: TGTGCCAGCAGTTACGGGGGGTTTCAGCCCCAGCATTTT. Its protein product is CASSYGGFQPQHF. The rearrangement links TRBV6-2 or TRBV6-3 to TRBJ1-5; maybe TRBD1 (5 bases). Trimming left V 2 bases short and J 6 bases short, with 8 bases between. Germline V gene sequence: CDR1 MNHEY, CDR2 SVGEGT. CDR3 length: 13 residues.

The rearrangement joins TRBV7-8 to TRBJ2-5; D is undetermined. The CDR3 runs 15 residues. The germline gives CDR1 SGHVS, CDR2 FQNEAQ. The germline V and J ends were trimmed by 1 base and 2 bases, with 11 bases remaining between them. CDR3 region: CASSLGRNRQETQYF. CDR3 sequence (DNA): TGTGCCAGCAGCTTAGGTCGGAACAGACAAGAGACCCAGTACTTC. Full variable domain (missing parts from reference TRBV7-8 and TRBJ2-5): GAGVSQSPRYKVAKRGQDVALRCDPISGHVSLFWYQQALGQGPEFLTYFQNEAQLDKSGLPSDRFFAERPEGSVSTLKIQRTQQEDSAVYLCASSLGRNRQETQYFGPGTRLLVL.

The rearrangement uses TRBV2 and TRBJ2-3; no definite D call. Trimming cost V 3 bases and J 1 base, with 14 bases left between them. This CDR3 is built from 16 residues. Germline CDR1 SNHLY, CDR2 FYNNEI. The DNA of the CDR3 is TGTGCCAGCAGTGATAGCTACGGAGTAGGCACAGATACGCAGTATTTT. This sequence encodes CASSDSYGVGTDTQYF.

The chain is built from TRBV5-1 and TRBJ2-7; possibly TRBD1 for D (6 bases). This CDR3 spans 14 amino acids. CDR1 and CDR2 from the germline V gene are SGHRS and YFSETQ. The V gene lost 7 bases and the J gene lost 3 bases, with 17 bases spanning the gap. CDR3 region: CASSPDSVLYEQYF. The CDR3 DNA reads as TGCGCCAGCTCCCCGGACAGCGTACTCTACGAGCAGTACTTC. The full variable domain, in which reference TRBV5-1 and TRBJ2-7 provide the parts outside the CDR3, is KAGVTQTPRYLIKTRGQQVTLSCSPISGHRSVSWYQQTPGQGLQFLFEYFSETQRNKGNFPGRFSGRQFSNSRSEMNVSTLELGDSALYLCASSPDSVLYEQYFGPGTRLTVT.

The CDR3 region is CASSPPSLNEQFF. The DNA for the CDR3 is TGTGCCAGCTCACCGCCTAGCTTGAATGAGCAGTTCTTC. This sequence joins TRBV18 and TRBJ2-1, with D possibly being TRBD2 (5 bases). The germline CDR1 and CDR2 sequences are KGHSH and LQKENI. V was pared by 3 bases and J by 7 bases, with 10 bases between. CDR3 length: 13 residues.

This chain links TRBV27 with TRBJ1-2; 7 bases map to TRBD1. This CDR3 contains 16 residues. Germline CDR1 MNHEY, CDR2 SMNVEV (reference sequence). J lost 7 bases, V lost 7 bases, and 18 bases had no gene match. CDR3 sequence: CASTSRDRYPLFGYTF. CDR3 nucleotide sequence: TGTGCCAGCACCAGCCGGGACAGATATCCCCTTTTTGGCTACACCTTC.

The chain couples TRBV7-2 to TRBJ1-2; TRBD1 matches 9 bases. The length of the CDR3 is 14 residues. The germline gives CDR1 SGHTA, CDR2 FQGNSA. V lost 2 bases to trimming and J lost 4 bases; unmatched junction nucleotides: 2. As DNA, the CDR3 is TGTGCCAGCAGCTTATCGGGACAGGGCTATGGCTACACCTTC. Translation gives CASSLSGQGYGYTF.

The rearrangement uses TRBV18 and TRBJ1-1; tentatively, D is TRBD1 (6 bases). V lost 3 bases and J 2 bases, leaving 13 bases between the germline ends. Germline values: CDR1 KGHSH, CDR2 LQKENI. This CDR3 region has 15 residues. CDR3 coding DNA: TGTGCCAGCTCACCTCAGGGGCCCCGTAACACTGAAGCTTTCTTT. Protein sequence: CASSPQGPRNTEAFF.

The V gene is TRBV19, the J gene TRBJ2-3; D is possibly TRBD1 (5 bases). Trimming left V 6 bases short and J 2 bases short, with 12 bases between. The CDR3 loop spans 14 amino acids. Germline values: CDR1 LNHDA, CDR2 SQIVND (reference sequence). CDR3 in DNA: TGTGCCAGTAGGGCCCTGACAGCCACAGATACGCAGTATTTT. It yields the protein CASRALTATDTQYF.

This rearrangement joins TRBV18 to TRBJ1-1, with 8 bases identical to TRBD1. This CDR3 spans 15 amino acids. V dropped 3 bases and J dropped 5; count of bases not matched to a gene: 8. From germline, CDR1 is KGHSH and CDR2 LQKENI. The CDR3, as DNA: TGTGCCAGCTCACCCCCACAGGGGGGGAGGACTGAAGCTTTCTTT. As protein: CASSPPQGGRTEAFF.

The genes are TRBV2 and TRBJ2-2, with no clear D. The CDR3 covers 13 residues. Trimming removed 7 bases at V and 0 bases at J, with 6 bases between. Germline loops: CDR1 SNHLY, CDR2 FYNNEI. The CDR3 loop is CASTFANTGELFF. CDR3 nucleotide sequence: TGTGCCAGCACGTTCGCGAACACCGGGGAGCTGTTTTTT.

CDR3 nucleotides: TGTGCCACCAGTGGTCAGGGGAGGGCCAATGAGCAGTTCTTC. This gives the protein CATSGQGRANEQFF. This chain joins TRBV24-1 and TRBJ2-1; a possible D gene is TRBD2 (7 bases). The CDR3 has 14 residues. V lost 5 bases and J lost 6, with 13 bases in between. CDR1 and CDR2 (germline): KGHDR, SFDVKD.

The V call is TRBV15, the J call TRBJ2-7; D is unclear. CDR1 LNHNV and CDR2 YYDKDF come from the germline V gene (reference sequence). This CDR3 is built from 12 residues. The V end lost 0 bases, the J end lost 3 bases, and 3 bases lay between the germline ends. The CDR3 DNA follows: TGTGCCACCAGCAGAGAGGACTACGAGCAGTACTTC. It codes for CATSREDYEQYF.

This clone has more than one count but fewer than ten. DNA of the CDR3: TGTGCCAGCAGTTACTCGACAGGTATCGGAGATACGCAGTATTTT. Translating it yields CASSYSTGIGDTQYF. The V call is TRBV6-5, the J call TRBJ2-3, with D possibly TRBD1 on 6 matching bases. CDR3 length: 15 residues. Germline CDR1 MNHEY, CDR2 SVGAGI. V lost 0 bases to trimming and J lost 5 bases, with 12 bases between them.

The rearrangement links TRBV28 to TRBJ1-5; D is unresolved. V lost 4 bases and J lost 0, with 7 bases in between. From germline, CDR1 is MDHEN and CDR2 SYDVKM. The CDR3 runs to 14 residues. Here the CDR3 reads CASSSIYSNQPQHF. For the CDR3, the DNA is TGTGCCAGCAGTTCTATATATAGCAATCAGCCCCAGCATTTT.

This clone appeared a few times. The genes are TRBV2 and TRBJ1-2; TRBD1 matches 8 bases. This CDR3 region has 16 residues. The J segment lost 4 bases and the V segment lost 6 bases, leaving 13 bases of the junction unmatched. From germline, CDR1 is SNHLY and CDR2 FYNNEI. CDR3 DNA sequence: TGTGCCAGCAGGGGTAAGACAGGGGAAGTTGTCTATGGCTACACCTTC. This gives the protein CASRGKTGEVVYGYTF.

The V gene is TRBV5-4, the J gene TRBJ1-2; perhaps TRBD1 as D (5 bases). Trimming shortened V by 4 bases and J by 6 bases, and 10 bases separated the two germline ends. Per the germline V gene, CDR1 is SGHNT and CDR2 is YYREEE (reference sequence). The CDR3 has 12 amino acids. CDR3 DNA sequence: TGTGCCAGCAGCCAACAACAGGATGGCTACACCTTC. Its translation: CASSQQQDGYTF.

V usage is TRBV5-5 and J usage is TRBJ2-7; D might be TRBD1 or TRBD2, each matching 5 bases. The CDR3 runs to 14 residues. CDR1 is SGHKS and CDR2 is YYEKEE in the germline V gene (reference sequence). Trimming removed 2 bases at V and 0 bases at J, with 9 bases between. Here the CDR3 DNA reads TGTGCCAGCAGCTTCCCAGGGAGCTCCTACGAGCAGTACTTC. This codes for CASSFPGSSYEQYF.

The gene calls are TRBV19 and TRBJ1-6, with 9 bases identical to TRBD1. Losses at the gene ends were 6 bases for V and 10 bases for J; bases not matched to a gene: 13. Germline CDR1 and CDR2: LNHDA and SQIVND (reference sequence). This CDR3 region has 16 residues. CDR3 DNA: TGTGCCAGTAGGCATAAAGGACAGGGGATGAGGTCACCCCTCCACTTT. Amino acid sequence: CASRHKGQGMRSPLHF.

The chain recombines TRBV6-1 with TRBJ1-1; D is perhaps TRBD1 (5 bases). Germline CDR1 reads MNHNS; CDR2 reads SASEGT. This CDR3 comprises 16 residues. Trimming stripped 4 bases from V and 1 base from J, with 16 bases between. CDR3 region: CASSVARVNQNTEAFF. CDR3 nucleotide sequence: TGTGCCAGCAGTGTTGCCAGGGTGAATCAGAACACTGAAGCTTTCTTT.